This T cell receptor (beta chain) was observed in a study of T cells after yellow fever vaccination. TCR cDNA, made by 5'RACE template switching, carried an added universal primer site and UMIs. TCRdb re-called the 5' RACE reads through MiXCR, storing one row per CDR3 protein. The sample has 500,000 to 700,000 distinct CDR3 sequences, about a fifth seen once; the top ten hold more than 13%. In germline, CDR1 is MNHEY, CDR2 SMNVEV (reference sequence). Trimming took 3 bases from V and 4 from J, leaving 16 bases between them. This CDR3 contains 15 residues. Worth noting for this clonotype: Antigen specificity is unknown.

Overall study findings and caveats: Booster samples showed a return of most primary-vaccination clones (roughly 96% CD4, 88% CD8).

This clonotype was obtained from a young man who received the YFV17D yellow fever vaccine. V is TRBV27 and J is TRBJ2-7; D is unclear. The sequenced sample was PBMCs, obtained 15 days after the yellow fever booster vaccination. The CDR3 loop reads CASSFSIAPVYEQYF. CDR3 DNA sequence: TGTGCCAGCAGTTTCTCGATAGCTCCCGTTTACGAGCAGTACTTC.